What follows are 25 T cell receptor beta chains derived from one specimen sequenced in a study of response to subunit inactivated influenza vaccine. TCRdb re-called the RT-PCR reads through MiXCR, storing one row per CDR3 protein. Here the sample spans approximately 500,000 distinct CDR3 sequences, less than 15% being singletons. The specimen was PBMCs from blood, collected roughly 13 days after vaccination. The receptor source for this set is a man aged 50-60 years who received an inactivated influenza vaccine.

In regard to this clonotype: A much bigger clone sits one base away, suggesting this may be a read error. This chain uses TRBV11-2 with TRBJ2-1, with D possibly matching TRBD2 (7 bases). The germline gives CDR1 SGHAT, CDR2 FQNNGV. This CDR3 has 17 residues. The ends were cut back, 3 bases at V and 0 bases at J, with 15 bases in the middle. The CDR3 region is CASSFRRGPISYNEQFF. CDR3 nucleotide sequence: TGTGCCAGCAGCTTCCGGCGGGGGCCCATCTCCTACAATGAGCAGTTCTTC.

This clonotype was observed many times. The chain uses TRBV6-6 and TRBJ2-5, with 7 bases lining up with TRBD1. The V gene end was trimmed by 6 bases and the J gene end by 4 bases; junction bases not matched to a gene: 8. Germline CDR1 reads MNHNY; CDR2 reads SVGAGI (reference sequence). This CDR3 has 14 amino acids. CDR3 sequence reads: CASRPTGRGETQYF. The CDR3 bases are TGTGCCAGCAGACCGACAGGGCGCGGAGAGACCCAGTACTTC.

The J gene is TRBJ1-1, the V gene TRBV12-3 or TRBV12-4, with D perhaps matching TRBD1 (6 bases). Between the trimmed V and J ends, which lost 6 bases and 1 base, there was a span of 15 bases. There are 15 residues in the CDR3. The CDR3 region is CASRTRDKTNTEAFF. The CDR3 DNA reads TGTGCCAGCAGGACCCGGGACAAGACGAACACTGAAGCTTTCTTT.

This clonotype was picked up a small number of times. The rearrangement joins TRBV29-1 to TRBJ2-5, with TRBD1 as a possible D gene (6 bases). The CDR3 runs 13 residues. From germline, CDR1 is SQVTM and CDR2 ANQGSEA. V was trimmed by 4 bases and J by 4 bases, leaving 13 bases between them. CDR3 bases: TGCAGCGTTGGGGGGCTATCGACAGAGACCCAGTACTTC. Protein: CSVGGLSTETQYF.

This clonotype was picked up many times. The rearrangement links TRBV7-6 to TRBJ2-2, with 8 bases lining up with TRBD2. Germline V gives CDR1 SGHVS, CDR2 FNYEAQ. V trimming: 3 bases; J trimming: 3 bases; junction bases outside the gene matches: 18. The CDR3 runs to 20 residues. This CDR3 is CASSLFTTGGGSSYTGELFF. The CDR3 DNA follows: TGTGCCAGCAGCTTGTTTACCACCGGGGGGGGATCCTCTTACACCGGGGAGCTGTTTTTT.

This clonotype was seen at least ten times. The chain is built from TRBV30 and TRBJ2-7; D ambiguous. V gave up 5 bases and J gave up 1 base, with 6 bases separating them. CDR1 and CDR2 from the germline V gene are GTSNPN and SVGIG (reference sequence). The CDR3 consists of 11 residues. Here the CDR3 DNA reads TGTGCCTGGGAGGAATCCTACGAGCAGTACTTC. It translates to CAWEESYEQYF.

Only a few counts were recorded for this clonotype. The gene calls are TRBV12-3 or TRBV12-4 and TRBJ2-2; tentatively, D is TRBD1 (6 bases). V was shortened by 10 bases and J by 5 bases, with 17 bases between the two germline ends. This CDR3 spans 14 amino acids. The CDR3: CATKGQESTGELFF. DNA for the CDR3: TGTGCCACCAAGGGACAAGAATCTACCGGGGAGCTGTTTTTT.

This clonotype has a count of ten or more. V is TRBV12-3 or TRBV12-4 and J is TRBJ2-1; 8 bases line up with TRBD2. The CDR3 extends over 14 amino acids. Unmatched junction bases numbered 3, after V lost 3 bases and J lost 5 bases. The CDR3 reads CASSLGSGNNEQFF. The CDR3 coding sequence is TGTGCCAGCAGTTTGGGTAGCGGGAACAATGAGCAGTTCTTC.

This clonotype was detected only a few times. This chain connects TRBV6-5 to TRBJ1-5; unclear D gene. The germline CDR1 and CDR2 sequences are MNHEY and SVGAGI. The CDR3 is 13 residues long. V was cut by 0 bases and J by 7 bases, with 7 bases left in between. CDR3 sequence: CASSYSRLQPQHF. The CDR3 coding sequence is TGTGCCAGCAGTTACTCGAGGCTGCAGCCCCAGCATTTT.

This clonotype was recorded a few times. The chain's CDR3 is CASSQMDRGQPQHF. The CDR3 coding sequence is TGTGCCAGCAGTCAAATGGACAGGGGCCAGCCCCAGCATTTT. V gene TRBV12-3 or TRBV12-4 combines with J gene TRBJ1-5, with TRBD1 matching 9 bases. The V and J ends lost 5 bases and 7 bases, in that order; junction bases with no gene match: 6. The CDR3 has 14 amino acids.

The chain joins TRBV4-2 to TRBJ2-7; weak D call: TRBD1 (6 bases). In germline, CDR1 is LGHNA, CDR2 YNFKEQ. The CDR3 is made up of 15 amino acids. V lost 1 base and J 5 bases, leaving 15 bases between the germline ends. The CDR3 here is CASSQARTGSDEQYF. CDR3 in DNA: TGTGCCAGCAGCCAAGCACGAACAGGGAGCGACGAGCAGTACTTC.

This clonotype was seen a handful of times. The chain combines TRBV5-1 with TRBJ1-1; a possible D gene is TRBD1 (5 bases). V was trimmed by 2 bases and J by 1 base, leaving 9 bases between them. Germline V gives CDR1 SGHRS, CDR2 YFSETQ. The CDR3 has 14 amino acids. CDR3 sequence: CASSFVGGNTEAFF. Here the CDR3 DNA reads TGCGCCAGCAGCTTTGTTGGGGGGAACACTGAAGCTTTCTTT.

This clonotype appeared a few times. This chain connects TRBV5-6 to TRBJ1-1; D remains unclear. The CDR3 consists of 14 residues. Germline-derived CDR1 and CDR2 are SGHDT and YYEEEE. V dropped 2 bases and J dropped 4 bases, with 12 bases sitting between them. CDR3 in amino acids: CASSLRWSFTEAFF. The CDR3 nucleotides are TGTGCCAGCAGCTTAAGATGGTCTTTCACTGAAGCTTTCTTT.

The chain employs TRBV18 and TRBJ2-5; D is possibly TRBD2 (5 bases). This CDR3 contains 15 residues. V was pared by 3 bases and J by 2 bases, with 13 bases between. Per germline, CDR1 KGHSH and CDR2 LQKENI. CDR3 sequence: CASSPPPGLQETQYF. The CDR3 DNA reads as TGTGCCAGCTCACCCCCCCCCGGACTGCAAGAGACCCAGTACTTC. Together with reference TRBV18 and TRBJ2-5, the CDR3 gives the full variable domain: NAGVMQNPRHLVRRRGQEARLRCSPMKGHSHVYWYRQLPEEGLKFMVYLQKENIIDESGMPKERFSAEFPKEGPSILRIQQVVRGDSAAYFCASSPPPGLQETQYFGPGTRLLVL.

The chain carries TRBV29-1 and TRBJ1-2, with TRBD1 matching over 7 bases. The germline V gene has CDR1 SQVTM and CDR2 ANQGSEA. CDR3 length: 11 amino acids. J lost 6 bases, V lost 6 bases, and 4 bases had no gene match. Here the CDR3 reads CSVATGNGYTF. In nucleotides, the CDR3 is TGCAGCGTAGCGACAGGGAATGGCTACACCTTC.

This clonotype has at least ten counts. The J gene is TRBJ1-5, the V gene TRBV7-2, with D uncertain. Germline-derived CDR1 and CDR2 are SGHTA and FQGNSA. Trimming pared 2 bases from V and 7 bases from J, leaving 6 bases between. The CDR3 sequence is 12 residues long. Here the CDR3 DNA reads TGTGCCAGCAGCTTAAGGAGCCAGCCCCAGCATTTT. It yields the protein CASSLRSQPQHF. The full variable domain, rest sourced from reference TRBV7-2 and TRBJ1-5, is GAGVSQSPSNKVTEKGKDVELRCDPISGHTALYWYRQSLGQGLEFLIYFQGNSAPDKSGLPSDRFSAERTGGSVSTLTIQRTQQEDSAVYLCASSLRSQPQHFGDGTRLSIL.

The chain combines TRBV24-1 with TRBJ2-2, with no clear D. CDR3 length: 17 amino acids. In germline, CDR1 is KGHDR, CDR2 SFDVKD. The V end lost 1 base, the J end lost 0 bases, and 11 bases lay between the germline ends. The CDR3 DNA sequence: TGTGCCACCAGTGATTTCGTCAGAGACGCGAACACCGGGGAGCTGTTTTTT. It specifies CATSDFVRDANTGELFF.

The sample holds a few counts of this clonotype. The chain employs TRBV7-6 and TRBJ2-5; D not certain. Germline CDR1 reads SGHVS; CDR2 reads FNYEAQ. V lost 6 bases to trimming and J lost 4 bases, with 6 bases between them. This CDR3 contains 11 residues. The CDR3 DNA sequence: TGTGCCAGCAGAATGGGAGAGACCCAGTACTTC. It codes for CASRMGETQYF. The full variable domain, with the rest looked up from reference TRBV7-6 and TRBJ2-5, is GAGVSQSPRYKVTKRGQDVALRCDPISGHVSLYWYRQALGQGPEFLTYFNYEAQQDKSGLPNDRFSAERPEGSISTLTIQRTEQRDSAMYRCASRMGETQYFGPGTRLLVL.

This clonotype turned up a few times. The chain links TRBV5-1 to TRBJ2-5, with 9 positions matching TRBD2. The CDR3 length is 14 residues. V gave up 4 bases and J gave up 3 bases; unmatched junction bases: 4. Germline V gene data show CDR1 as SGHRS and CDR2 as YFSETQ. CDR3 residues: CASSPRLAEETQYF. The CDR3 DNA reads TGCGCCAGCAGCCCCAGACTAGCGGAAGAGACCCAGTACTTC.

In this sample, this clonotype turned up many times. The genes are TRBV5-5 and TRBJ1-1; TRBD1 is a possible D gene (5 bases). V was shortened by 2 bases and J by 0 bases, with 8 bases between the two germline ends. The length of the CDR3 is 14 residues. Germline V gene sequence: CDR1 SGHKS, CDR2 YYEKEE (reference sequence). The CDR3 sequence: CASSFGRVNTEAFF. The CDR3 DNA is TGTGCCAGCAGCTTCGGCAGGGTGAACACTGAAGCTTTCTTT.

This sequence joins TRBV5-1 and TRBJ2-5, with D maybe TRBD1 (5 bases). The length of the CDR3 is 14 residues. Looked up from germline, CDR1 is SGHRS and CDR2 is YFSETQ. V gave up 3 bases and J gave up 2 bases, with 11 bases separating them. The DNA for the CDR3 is TGCGCCAGCAGCTCCGGACACAATCAAGAGACCCAGTACTTC. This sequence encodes CASSSGHNQETQYF.

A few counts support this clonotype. CDR3 in amino acids: CASSFGSGQKETQYF. DNA for the CDR3: TGCGCCAGCAGCTTCGGGTCTGGACAGAAAGAGACCCAGTACTTC. V is TRBV5-1 and J is TRBJ2-5, with D maybe TRBD1 (6 bases). CDR1 and CDR2 from the germline V gene are SGHRS and YFSETQ. The CDR3 runs to 15 residues. V lost 2 bases and J 3 bases, leaving 14 bases between the germline ends.

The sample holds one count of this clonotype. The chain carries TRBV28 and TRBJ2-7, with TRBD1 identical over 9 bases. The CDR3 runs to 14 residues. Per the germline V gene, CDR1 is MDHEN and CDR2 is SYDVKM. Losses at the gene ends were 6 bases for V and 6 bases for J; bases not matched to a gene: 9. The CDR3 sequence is CASSRSGQGSEQYF. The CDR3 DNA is TGTGCCAGCAGCCGCTCGGGACAGGGATCCGAGCAGTACTTC.

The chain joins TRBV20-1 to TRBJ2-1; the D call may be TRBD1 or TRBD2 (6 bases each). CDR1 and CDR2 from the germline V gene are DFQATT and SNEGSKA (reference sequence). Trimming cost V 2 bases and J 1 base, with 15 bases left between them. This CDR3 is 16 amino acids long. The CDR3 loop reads CSARPQGGRSYNEQFF. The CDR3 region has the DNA TGCAGTGCTAGACCCCAAGGGGGGAGATCCTACAATGAGCAGTTCTTC.

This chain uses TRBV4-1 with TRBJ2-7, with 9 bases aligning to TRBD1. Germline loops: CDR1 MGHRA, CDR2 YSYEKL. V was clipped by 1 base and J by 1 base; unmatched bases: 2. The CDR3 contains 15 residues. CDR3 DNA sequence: TGCGCCAGCAGCCAAGGGGGGACAGGGTCCTACGAGCAGTACTTC. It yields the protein CASSQGGTGSYEQYF.